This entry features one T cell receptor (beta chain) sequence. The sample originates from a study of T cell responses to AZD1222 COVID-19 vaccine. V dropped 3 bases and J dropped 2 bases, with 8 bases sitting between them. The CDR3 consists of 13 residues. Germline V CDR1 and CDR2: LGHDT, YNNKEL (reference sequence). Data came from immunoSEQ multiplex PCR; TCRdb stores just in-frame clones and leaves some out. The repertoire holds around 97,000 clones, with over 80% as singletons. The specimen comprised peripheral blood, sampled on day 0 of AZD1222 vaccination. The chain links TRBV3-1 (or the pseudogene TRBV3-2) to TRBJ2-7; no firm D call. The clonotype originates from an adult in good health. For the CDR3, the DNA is TGTGCCAGCAGCCAGGGATCTACCTACGAGCAGTACTTC. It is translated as CASSQGSTYEQYF.